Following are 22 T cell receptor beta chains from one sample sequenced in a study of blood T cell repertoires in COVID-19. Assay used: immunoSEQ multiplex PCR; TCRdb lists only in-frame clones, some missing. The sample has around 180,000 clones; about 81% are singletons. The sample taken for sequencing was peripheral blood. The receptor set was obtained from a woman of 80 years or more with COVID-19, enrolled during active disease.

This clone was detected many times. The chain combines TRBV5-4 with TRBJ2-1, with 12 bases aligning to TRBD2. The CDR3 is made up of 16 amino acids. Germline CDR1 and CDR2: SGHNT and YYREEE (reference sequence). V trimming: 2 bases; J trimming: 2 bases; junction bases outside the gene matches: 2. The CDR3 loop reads CASSFRLAGAYNEQFF. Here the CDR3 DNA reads TGTGCCAGCAGCTTTCGACTAGCGGGAGCCTACAATGAGCAGTTCTTC.

DNA for the CDR3: TGTGCCAGCAGCCAATCCCCGGGACAGGGGGGAAGAACTGAAGCTTTCTTT. Its protein is CASSQSPGQGGRTEAFF. The chain uses TRBV7-9 and TRBJ1-1; TRBD1 matches 11 bases. CDR1 and CDR2 from the germline V gene are SEHNR and FQNEAQ (reference sequence). The CDR3 is 17 residues long. V lost 5 bases to trimming and J lost 5 bases; unmatched junction nucleotides: 13.

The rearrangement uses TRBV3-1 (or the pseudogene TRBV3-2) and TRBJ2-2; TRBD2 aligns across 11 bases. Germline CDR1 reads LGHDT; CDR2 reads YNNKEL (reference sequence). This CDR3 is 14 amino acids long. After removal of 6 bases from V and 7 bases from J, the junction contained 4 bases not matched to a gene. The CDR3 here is CASSLAGGIGELFF. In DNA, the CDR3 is TGTGCCAGCAGTTTAGCGGGAGGGATCGGGGAGCTGTTTTTT.

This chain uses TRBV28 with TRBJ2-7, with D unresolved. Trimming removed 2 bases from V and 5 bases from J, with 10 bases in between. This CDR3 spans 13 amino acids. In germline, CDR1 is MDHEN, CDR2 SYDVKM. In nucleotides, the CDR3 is TGTGCCAGCAGTTTAGTACAGACCGACGAGCAGTACTTC. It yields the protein CASSLVQTDEQYF.

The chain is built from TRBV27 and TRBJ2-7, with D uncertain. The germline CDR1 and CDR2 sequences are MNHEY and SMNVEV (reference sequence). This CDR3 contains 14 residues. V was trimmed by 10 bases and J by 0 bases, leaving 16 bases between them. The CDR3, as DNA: TGTGCCACCGCCCCACTAAAGAGCTCCTACGAGCAGTACTTC. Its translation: CATAPLKSSYEQYF.

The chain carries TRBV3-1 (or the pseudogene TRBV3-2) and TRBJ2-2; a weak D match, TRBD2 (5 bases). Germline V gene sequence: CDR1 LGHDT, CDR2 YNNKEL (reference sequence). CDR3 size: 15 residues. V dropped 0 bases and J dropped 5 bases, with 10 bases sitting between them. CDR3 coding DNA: TGTGCCAGCAGCCAAGACTCGACGGGGACCGGGGAGCTGTTTTTT. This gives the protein CASSQDSTGTGELFF.

As DNA, the CDR3 is TGTGCCAGCAGCTCTACTAGCACAGATACGCAGTATTTT. Translated, it gives CASSSTSTDTQYF. The chain uses TRBV7-2 and TRBJ2-3, with no clear D. V dropped 4 bases and J dropped 0 bases, with 5 bases sitting between them. The CDR3 contains 13 residues. CDR1 and CDR2 from the germline V gene are SGHTA and FQGNSA.

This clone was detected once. CDR3 sequence (DNA): TGTGCCAGCAGCATTACAGGTTTTCACACTGAAGCTTTCTTT. Amino acid sequence: CASSITGFHTEAFF. The rearrangement uses TRBV11-3 and TRBJ1-1; possibly TRBD1 for D (5 bases). The CDR3 is made up of 14 amino acids. The germline V gene has CDR1 SGHNT and CDR2 YENEEA. V shed 5 bases and J shed 3 bases, with 13 bases lying between them.

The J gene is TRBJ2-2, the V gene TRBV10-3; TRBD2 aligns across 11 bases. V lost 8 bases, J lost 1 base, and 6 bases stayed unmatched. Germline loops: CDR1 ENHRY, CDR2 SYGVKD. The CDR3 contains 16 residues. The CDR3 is CAIALGLAGNTGELFF. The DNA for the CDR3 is TGTGCCATCGCCTTAGGACTAGCGGGGAACACCGGGGAGCTGTTTTTT.

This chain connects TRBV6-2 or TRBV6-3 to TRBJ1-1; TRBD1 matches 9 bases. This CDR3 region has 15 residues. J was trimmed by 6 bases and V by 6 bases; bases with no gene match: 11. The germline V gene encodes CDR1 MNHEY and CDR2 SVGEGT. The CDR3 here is CASSRMGQGTAEAFF. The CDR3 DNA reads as TGTGCCAGCAGCAGAATGGGACAGGGTACCGCTGAAGCTTTCTTT.

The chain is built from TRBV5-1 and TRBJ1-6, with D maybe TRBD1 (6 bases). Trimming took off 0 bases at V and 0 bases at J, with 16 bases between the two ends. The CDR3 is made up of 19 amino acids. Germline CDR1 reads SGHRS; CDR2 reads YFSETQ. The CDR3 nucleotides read TGCGCCAGCAGCTTGGGGCCGGCCACAGGGAGCTCCTATAATTCACCCCTCCACTTT. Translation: CASSLGPATGSSYNSPLHF.

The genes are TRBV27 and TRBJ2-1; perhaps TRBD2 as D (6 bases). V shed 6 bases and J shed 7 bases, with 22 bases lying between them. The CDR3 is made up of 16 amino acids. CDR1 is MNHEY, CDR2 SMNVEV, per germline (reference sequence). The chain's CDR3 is CASSDARDGTLNEQFF. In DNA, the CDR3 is TGTGCCAGCAGCGACGCCCGGGACGGGACTTTGAATGAGCAGTTCTTC.

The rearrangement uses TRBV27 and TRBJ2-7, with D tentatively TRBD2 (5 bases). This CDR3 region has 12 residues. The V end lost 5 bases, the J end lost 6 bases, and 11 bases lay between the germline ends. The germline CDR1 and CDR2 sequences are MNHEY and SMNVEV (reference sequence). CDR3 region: CASSLRGGEQYF. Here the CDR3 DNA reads TGTGCCAGCAGTCTACGGGGTGGCGAGCAGTACTTC.

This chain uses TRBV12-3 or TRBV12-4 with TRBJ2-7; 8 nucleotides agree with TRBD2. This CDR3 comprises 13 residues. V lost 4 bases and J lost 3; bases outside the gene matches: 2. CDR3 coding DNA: TGTGCCAGCAGTTCAGCGGGAGTCTACGAGCAGTACTTC. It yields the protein CASSSAGVYEQYF.

CDR3 nucleotides: TGTGCCAGCAGGGGGACAGGGGTTGGTGGCTACACCTTC. Amino acids: CASRGTGVGGYTF. J is TRBJ1-2 and V is TRBV27; 10 bases are shared with TRBD1. Germline CDR1 and CDR2: MNHEY and SMNVEV (reference sequence). Germline trimming cut 6 bases from V and 7 bases from J; bases unmatched to any gene: 5. The CDR3 runs 13 residues.

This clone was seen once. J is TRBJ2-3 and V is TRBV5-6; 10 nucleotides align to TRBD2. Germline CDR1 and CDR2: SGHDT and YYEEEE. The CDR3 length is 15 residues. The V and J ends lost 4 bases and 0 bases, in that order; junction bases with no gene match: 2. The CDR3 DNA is TGTGCCAGCAGCGGGGGACTAGCGAGCACAGATACGCAGTATTTT. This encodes CASSGGLASTDTQYF.

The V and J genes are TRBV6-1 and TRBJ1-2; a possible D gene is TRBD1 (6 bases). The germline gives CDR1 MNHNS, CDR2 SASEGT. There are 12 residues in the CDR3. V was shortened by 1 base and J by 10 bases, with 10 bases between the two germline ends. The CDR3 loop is CASSEVDRAYTF. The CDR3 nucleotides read TGTGCCAGCAGTGAAGTGGACAGAGCCTACACCTTC.

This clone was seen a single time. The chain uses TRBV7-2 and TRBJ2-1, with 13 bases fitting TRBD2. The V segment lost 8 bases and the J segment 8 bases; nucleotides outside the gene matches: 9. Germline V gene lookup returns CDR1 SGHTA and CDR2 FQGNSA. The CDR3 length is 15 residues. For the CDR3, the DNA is TGTGCCAGCTTCCCAACTAGCGGGGGGGCCTATGAGCAGTTCTTC. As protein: CASFPTSGGAYEQFF.

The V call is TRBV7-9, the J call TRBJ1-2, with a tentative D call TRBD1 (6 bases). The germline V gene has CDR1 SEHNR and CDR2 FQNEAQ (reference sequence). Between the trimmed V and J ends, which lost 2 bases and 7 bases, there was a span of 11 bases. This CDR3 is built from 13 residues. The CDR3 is CASSLWQGSGYTF. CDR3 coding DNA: TGTGCCAGCAGCTTATGGCAGGGGAGTGGCTACACCTTC.

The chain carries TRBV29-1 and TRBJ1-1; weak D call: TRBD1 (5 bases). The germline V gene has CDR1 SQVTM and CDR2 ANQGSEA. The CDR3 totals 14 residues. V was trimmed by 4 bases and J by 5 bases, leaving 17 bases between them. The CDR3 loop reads CSVGGTVGLTEAFF. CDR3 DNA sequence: TGCAGCGTTGGGGGCACAGTGGGATTAACTGAAGCTTTCTTT.

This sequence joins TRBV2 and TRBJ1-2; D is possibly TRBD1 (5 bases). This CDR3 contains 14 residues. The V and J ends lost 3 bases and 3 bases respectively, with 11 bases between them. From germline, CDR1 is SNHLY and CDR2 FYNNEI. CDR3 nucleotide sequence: TGTGCCAGCAGTGAGTCGGGGGAGTACTATGGCTACACCTTC. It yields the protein CASSESGEYYGYTF.

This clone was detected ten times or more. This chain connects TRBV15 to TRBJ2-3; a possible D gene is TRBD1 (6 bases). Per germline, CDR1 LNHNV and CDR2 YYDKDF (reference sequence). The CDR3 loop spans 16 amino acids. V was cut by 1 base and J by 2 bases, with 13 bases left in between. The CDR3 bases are TGTGCCACCAGCAGAGGGCGGACAGCCATCACAGATACGCAGTATTTT. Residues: CATSRGRTAITDTQYF.